This TCR beta chain came from a study of untreated major depressive disorder. The study, taken as a whole, reports: Sequencing comparisons covered only three preselected Vbeta families. Findings may not generalize because the study sample was small.

In this sample, this clone turned up a few times. The antigen remains undetermined. Sequenced by immunoSEQ multiplex PCR; TCRdb stores in-frame clones only, minus some. Seen here are 20,000 to 25,000 clones, 87% observed once, and the top ten hold 4.5% to 6.5%. Between the trimmed V and J ends, which lost 2 bases and 0 bases, there was a span of 4 bases. Germline values: CDR1 LNHDA, CDR2 SQIVND (reference sequence). There are 13 residues in the CDR3. This rearrangement joins TRBV19 to TRBJ1-1; D is uncertain. Sequenced: CD4+ T cells from PBMCs. The source of this sequence is a woman aged 25 to 39 in good health. CDR3 protein: CASSIPMNTEAFF. In nucleotides, the CDR3 is TGTGCCAGTAGTATACCGATGAACACTGAAGCTTTCTTT.